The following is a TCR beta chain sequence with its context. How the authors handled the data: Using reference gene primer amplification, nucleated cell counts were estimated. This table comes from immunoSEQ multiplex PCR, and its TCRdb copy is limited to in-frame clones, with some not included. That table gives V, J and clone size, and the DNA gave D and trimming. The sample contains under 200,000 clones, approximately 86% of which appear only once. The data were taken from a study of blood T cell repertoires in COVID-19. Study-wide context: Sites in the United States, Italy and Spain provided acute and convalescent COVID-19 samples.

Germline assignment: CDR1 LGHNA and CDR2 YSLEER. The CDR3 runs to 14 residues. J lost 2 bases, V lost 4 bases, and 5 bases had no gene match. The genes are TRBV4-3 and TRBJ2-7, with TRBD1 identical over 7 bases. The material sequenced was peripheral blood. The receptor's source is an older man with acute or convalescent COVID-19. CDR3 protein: CASSPGTAAYEQYF. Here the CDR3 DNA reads TGCGCCAGCAGCCCCGGGACAGCCGCCTACGAGCAGTACTTC.